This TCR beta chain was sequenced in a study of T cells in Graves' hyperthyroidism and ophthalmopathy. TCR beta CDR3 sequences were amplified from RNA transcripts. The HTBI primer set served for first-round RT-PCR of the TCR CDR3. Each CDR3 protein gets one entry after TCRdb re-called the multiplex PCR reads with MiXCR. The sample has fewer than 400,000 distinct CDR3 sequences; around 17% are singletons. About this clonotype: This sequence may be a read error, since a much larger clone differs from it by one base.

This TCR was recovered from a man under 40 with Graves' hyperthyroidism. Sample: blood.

The CDR3 nucleotides are TGTGCCAGCAGCTTAGGCTTCGGCAGAGACAGTCAGCCCCAGCATTTT. Translated, it gives CASSLGFGRDSQPQHF. The chain carries TRBV7-8 and TRBJ1-5, with D maybe TRBD1 (5 bases). V was pared by 1 base and J by 6 bases, with 16 bases between. CDR3 size: 16 residues. Germline loops: CDR1 SGHVS, CDR2 FQNEAQ.